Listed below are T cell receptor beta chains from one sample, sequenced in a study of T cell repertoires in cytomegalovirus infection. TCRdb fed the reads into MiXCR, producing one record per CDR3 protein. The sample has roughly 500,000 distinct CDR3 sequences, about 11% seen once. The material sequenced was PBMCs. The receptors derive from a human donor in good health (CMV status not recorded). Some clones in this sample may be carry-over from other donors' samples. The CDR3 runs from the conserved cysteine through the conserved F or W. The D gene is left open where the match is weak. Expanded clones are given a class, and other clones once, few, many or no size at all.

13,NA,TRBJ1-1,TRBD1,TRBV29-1,TGCAGCGTTGGCGACAGGGGAAGCACTGAAGCTTTCTTT,CSVGDRGSTEAFF
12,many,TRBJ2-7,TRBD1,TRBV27,TGTGCCAGCAAAGGGACAGCTTACGAGCAGTACTTC,CASKGTAYEQYF
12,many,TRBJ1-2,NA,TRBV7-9,TGTGCCAGCAGCTTAGAACAGTATGGCTACACCTTC,CASSLEQYGYTF
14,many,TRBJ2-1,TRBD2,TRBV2,TGTGCCAGCAAAACTAGCGGGGGATACAATGAGCAGTTCTTC,CASKTSGGYNEQFF
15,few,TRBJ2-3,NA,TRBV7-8,TGTGCCAGCAGCCCTAGCGAGTCTAGCACAGATACGCAGTATTTT,CASSPSESSTDTQYF
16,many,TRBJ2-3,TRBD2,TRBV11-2,TGTGCCAGCAGCCACGGACTAGCGGTGGGTGGGGATACGCAGTATTTT,CASSHGLAVGGDTQYF
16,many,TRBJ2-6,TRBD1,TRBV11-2,TGTGCCAGCAGCTTAGGGACAGGGGTAGGGGCCAACGTCCTGACTTTC,CASSLGTGVGANVLTF
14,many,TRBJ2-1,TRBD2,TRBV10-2,TGCGCCAGCAGAGAAGTGCGGGAGTACAATGAGCAGTTCTTC,CASREVREYNEQFF
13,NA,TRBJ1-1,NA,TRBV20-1,TGCAGTGCTACGTTTATGGCGAACACTGAAGCTTTCTTT,CSATFMANTEAFF
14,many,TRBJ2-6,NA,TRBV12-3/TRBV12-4,TGTGCCAGCCGCCGGGGGTCTGGGGCCAACGTCCTGACTTTC,CASRRGSGANVLTF
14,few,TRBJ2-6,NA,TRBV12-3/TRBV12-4,TGTGCCAGCAGTTACCATCAAGGAGCCAACGTCCTGACTTTC,CASSYHQGANVLTF
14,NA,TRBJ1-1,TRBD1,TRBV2,TGTGCCAGCAGCGCCGGGACAGTAATAACTGAAGCTTTCTTT,CASSAGTVITEAFF
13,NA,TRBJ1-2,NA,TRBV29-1,TGCAGCGTTGACCGGGGGGCGAACTATGGCTACACCTTC,CSVDRGANYGYTF
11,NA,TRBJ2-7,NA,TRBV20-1,TGCAGTGCTAGAGTCGCGTCCGAGCAGTACTTC,CSARVASEQYF
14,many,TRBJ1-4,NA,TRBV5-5,TGTGCCAGCAGCTTTGCCGAGGGGGATGAAAAACTGTTTTTT,CASSFAEGDEKLFF
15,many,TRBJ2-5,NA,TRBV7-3,TGTGCCAGCAGCACCGGAGGAGGGACCGGGGAGACCCAGTACTTC,CASSTGGGTGETQYF
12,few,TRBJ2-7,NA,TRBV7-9,TGTGCCAGCAGCCCCCAGACGGGCGAGCAGTACTTC,CASSPQTGEQYF
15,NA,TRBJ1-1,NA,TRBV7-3,TGTGCCAGCAGCCTTCGGATCGCAGGCAACACTGAAGCTTTCTTT,CASSLRIAGNTEAFF
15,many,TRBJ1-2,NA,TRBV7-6,TGTGCCAGCAGCTTAGCGCAGGGCAGTAACTATGGCTACACCTTC,CASSLAQGSNYGYTF
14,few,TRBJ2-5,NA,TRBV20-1,TGCAGTGCTAGGTTTGGGGCCGAGCAAGAGACCCAGTACTTC,CSARFGAEQETQYF
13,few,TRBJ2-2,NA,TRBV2,TGTGCCACCTCCGGAGGTACCACCGGGGAGCTGTTTTTT,CATSGGTTGELFF